This T cell receptor beta chain comes out of a study of monozygotic twins with inflammatory bowel disease. Germline V lookup: CDR1 SNHLY, CDR2 FYNNEI. The CDR3 runs 15 residues. TCRdb derives one entry per CDR3 protein from the 5' RACE reads, leaving out DNA. The repertoire table contains nearly 450,000 distinct CDR3 sequences. The sample taken for sequencing was blood. The rearrangement uses TRBV2 and TRBJ2-1; TCRdb's D gene call, TRBD1, goes unchecked for lack of DNA. The clonotype comes from a human donor with ulcerative colitis or Crohn's disease, or a healthy co-twin of an affected twin (not recorded which). The CDR3 here is CASSPRQGLRNEQFF.